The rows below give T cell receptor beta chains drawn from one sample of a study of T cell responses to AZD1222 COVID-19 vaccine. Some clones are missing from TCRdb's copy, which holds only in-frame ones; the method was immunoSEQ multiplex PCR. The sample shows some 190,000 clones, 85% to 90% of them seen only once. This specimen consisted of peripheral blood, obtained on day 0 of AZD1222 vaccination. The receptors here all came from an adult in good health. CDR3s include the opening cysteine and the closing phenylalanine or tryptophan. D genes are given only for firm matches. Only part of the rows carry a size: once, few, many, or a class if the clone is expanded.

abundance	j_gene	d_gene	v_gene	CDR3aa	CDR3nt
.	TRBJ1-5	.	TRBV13	CASSIGASNQPQHF	TGTGCCAGCAGCATCGGGGCTAGCAATCAGCCCCAGCATTTT
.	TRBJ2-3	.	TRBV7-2	CASSLGGEDTQYF	TGTGCCAGCAGCTTAGGAGGAGAAGATACGCAGTATTTT
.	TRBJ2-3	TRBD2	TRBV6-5	CASSPLAGGLDTQYF	TGTGCCAGCAGTCCACTAGCGGGGGGATTAGATACGCAGTATTTT
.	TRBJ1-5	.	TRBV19	CASSGPTGRDPSNQPQHF	TGTGCCAGTAGTGGGCCCACCGGACGGGATCCAAGCAATCAGCCCCAGCATTTT
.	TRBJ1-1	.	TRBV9	CASSGAKGSNTEAFF	TGTGCCAGCAGCGGGGCCAAGGGATCGAACACTGAAGCTTTCTTT
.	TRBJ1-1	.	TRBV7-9	CASSSRVNTEAFF	TGTGCCAGCAGCTCGCGAGTGAACACTGAAGCTTTCTTT
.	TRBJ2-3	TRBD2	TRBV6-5	CASSPSGHAQYF	TGTGCCAGCAGTCCTAGCGGCCACGCGCAGTATTTT
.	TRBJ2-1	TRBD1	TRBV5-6	CASRQGTGVGYNEQFF	TGTGCCAGCAGGCAAGGGACAGGGGTTGGGTACAATGAGCAGTTCTTC
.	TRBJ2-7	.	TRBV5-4	CVYVGGQPYEQYF	TGTGTATACGTGGGGGGACAGCCTTACGAGCAGTACTTC
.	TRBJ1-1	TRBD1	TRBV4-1	CASSQVTGGVTFF	TGCGCCAGCAGCCAAGTAACAGGGGGAGTGACTTTCTTT
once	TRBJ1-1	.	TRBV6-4	CASSAGGHRSEAFF	TGTGCCAGCAGTGCGGGTGGCCACCGCTCTGAAGCTTTCTTT
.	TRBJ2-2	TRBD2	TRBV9	CASSPKTSGTPGELFF	TGTGCCAGCAGCCCGAAGACTAGCGGGACCCCCGGGGAGCTGTTTTTT
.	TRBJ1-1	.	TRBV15	CATSRQSNTEAFF	TGTGCCACCAGCAGACAGTCAAACACTGAAGCTTTCTTT
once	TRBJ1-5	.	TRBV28	CASSFSGWGGGSNQPQHF	TGTGCCAGCAGTTTTAGTGGGTGGGGGGGCGGAAGCAATCAGCCCCAGCATTTT
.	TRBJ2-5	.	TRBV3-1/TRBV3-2	CASSQYRETQYF	TGTGCCAGCAGCCAGTACAGAGAGACCCAGTACTTC
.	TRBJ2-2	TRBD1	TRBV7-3	CASSSTGVRTNTGELFF	TGTGCCAGCAGCTCCACAGGGGTGCGGACGAACACCGGGGAGCTGTTTTTT
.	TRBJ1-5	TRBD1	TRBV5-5	CASAGQGGNQPQHF	TGTGCCAGCGCTGGACAGGGTGGCAATCAGCCCCAGCATTTT
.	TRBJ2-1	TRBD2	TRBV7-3	CASALAEYNEQFF	TGTGCCTCCGCCCTAGCGGAGTACAATGAGCAGTTCTTC
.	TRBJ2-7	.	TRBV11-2	CASSLVAGYEQYF	TGTGCCAGCAGCTTAGTGGCCGGGTACGAGCAGTACTTC
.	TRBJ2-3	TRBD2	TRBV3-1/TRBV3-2	CASSPRLAGNTDTQYF	TGTGCCAGCAGCCCCCGCCTAGCGGGGAACACAGATACGCAGTATTTT
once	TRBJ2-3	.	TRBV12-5	CASGFDRDTQYF	TGTGCTAGTGGTTTTGATCGGGATACGCAGTATTTT
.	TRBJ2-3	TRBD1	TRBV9	CASSVVDRNTDTQYF	TGTGCCAGCAGCGTAGTGGACAGGAACACAGATACGCAGTATTTT
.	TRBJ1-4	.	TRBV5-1	CASSPDGDNEKLFF	TGCGCCAGCAGCCCGGACGGAGATAATGAAAAACTGTTTTTT
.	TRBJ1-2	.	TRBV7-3	CASSLTGAPVPTF	TGTGCCAGCAGCTTAACCGGGGCGCCAGTCCCCACCTTC
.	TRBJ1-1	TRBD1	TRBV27	CASREQGAGKKDTEAFF	TGTGCCAGCAGGGAACAGGGGGCAGGGAAAAAGGACACTGAAGCTTTCTTT
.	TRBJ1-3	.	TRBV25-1	CASSESPTRQLSGNTIYF	TGTGCCAGCAGTGAATCCCCGACACGCCAACTCTCTGGAAACACCATATATTTT
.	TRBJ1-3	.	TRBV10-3	CAISDLVEGPGNTIYF	TGTGCCATCAGTGACCTGGTCGAGGGGCCTGGAAACACCATATATTTT
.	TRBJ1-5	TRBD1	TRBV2	CASTGQGKGQPQHF	TGTGCCAGCACGGGACAGGGGAAGGGTCAGCCCCAGCATTTT
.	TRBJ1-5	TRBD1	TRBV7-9	CASSLGQGVGNQPQHF	TGTGCCAGCAGCTTAGGCCAGGGGGTGGGCAATCAGCCCCAGCATTTT
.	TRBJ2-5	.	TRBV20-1	CSAQQTQYF	TGCAGTGCACAGCAGACCCAGTACTTC
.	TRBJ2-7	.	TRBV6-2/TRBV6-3	CASSRRLSSYEQYF	TGTGCCAGCAGCCGCCGATTAAGCTCCTACGAGCAGTACTTC
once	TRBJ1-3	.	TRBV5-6	CASSLLTPSGSGNTIYF	TGTGCCAGCAGCTTGTTGACACCCAGCGGCTCTGGAAACACCATATATTTT
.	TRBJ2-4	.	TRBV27	CASSLLGGNIQYF	TGTGCCAGCAGTTTATTAGGGGGAAACATTCAGTACTTC
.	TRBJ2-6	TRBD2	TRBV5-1	CASSPRTSSSSGANVLTF	TGCGCCAGCAGCCCGCGGACTAGCTCAAGCTCTGGGGCCAACGTCCTGACTTTC
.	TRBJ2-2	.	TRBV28	CASSLSDSGELFF	TGTGCCAGCAGTTTGTCAGATAGCGGGGAGCTGTTTTTT
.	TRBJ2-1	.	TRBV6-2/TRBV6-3	CASSTSTVGEQFF	.
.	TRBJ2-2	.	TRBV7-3	CASSGGGTNTGELFF	TGTGCCAGCAGCGGAGGCGGAACGAACACCGGGGAGCTGTTTTTT
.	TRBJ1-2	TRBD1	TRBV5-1	CASSTDRGYGYTF	TGCGCCAGCAGCACGGACAGGGGGTATGGCTACACCTTC
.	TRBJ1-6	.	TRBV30	CAWMGNPPCRFYNSPLHF	TGTGCCTGGATGGGGAACCCACCATGCCGGTTTTATAATTCACCCCTCCACTTT
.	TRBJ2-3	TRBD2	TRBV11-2	CASSFGPAGVISSQYF	TGTGCCAGCAGCTTCGGCCCAGCGGGGGTAATCTCGTCGCAGTATTTT
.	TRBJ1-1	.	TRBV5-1	CASSLKAGRNTEAFF	TGCGCCAGCAGCTTGAAAGCAGGGCGAAACACTGAAGCTTTCTTT
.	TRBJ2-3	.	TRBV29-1	CSGGAGSDTQYF	TGCAGCGGGGGGGCCGGTTCAGATACGCAGTATTTT
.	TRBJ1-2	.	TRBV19	CASQQPQTNYGYTF	TGTGCCAGCCAGCAGCCTCAAACTAACTATGGCTACACCTTC
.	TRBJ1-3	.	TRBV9	CASSVVSSSSGNTIYF	TGTGCCAGCAGCGTAGTTTCGTCTTCATCTGGAAACACCATATATTTT
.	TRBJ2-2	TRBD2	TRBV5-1	CASSNKNKGTSGRKTGELFF	TGCGCCAGCAGCAATAAGAACAAAGGGACTAGCGGCCGAAAGACCGGGGAGCTGTTTTTT
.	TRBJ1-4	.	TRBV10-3	CAISREQINEKLFF	TGTGCCATCAGTAGGGAACAGATAAATGAAAAACTGTTTTTT
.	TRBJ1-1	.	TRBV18	CASSPAVNTEAFF	TGTGCCAGCTCACCAGCAGTGAACACTGAAGCTTTCTTT
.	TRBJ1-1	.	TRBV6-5	CASTVGVDAEAFF	TGTGCCAGCACTGTGGGGGTTGACGCTGAAGCTTTCTTT